These 28 T cell receptor beta chains share one sample of origin, sequenced in a study of T cell repertoires in aging, cancer and after chemotherapy. Multiplex touch-down PCR with TRB-A/B primers amplified rearranged V-D-J TRB sequences. TCRdb itself ran the multiplex PCR reads through MiXCR, one entry per CDR3 protein. Of around 12,000 distinct CDR3 sequences listed, 21% are singletons. The template was genomic DNA from peripheral blood, not RNA. Sequences were obtained from blood. These receptors were collected from a human donor in good health.

This clonotype was recorded a few times. The chain links TRBV20-1 to TRBJ2-3; possible D gene TRBD2, 5 bases. V shed 3 bases and J shed 3 bases, with 13 bases lying between them. From germline, CDR1 is DFQATT and CDR2 SNEGSKA (reference sequence). The CDR3 has 14 residues. The CDR3 nucleotides read TGCAGTGCTAGTTCCGGGGTAGAGACAGATACGCAGTATTTT. Its protein product is CSASSGVETDTQYF.

The chain carries TRBV27 and TRBJ1-5; the match to TRBD1 covers 9 bases. This CDR3 comprises 14 residues. The V gene's germline CDR1 is MNHEY and CDR2 SMNVEV (reference sequence). The ends lost 8 bases at V and 5 bases at J; junction bases unmatched: 7. For the CDR3, the DNA is TGTGCCAGCCCGAGGGACAGGGCCGATCAGCCCCAGCATTTT. Protein: CASPRDRADQPQHF.

J is TRBJ2-7 and V is TRBV12-3 or TRBV12-4; D might be TRBD1 (5 bases). Trimming pared 1 base from V and 0 bases from J, leaving 7 bases between. The CDR3 totals 14 residues. CDR3 DNA sequence: TGTGCCAGCAGTTTAGACAGGAACTCCTACGAGCAGTACTTC. Residues: CASSLDRNSYEQYF.

This clonotype was counted only a few times. The rearrangement uses TRBV13 and TRBJ2-1, with TRBD1 identical over 8 bases. The CDR3 runs to 15 residues. V shed 4 bases and J 3 bases; nucleotides not matched to a gene: 5. Germline V gives CDR1 PRHDT, CDR2 FYEKMQ (reference sequence). The CDR3 protein is CASSWRDRSYNEQFF. The DNA for the CDR3 is TGTGCCAGCAGCTGGCGGGACAGGAGCTACAATGAGCAGTTCTTC.

Turning to this clonotype: An end of the junction differs from the germline gene, which may be a read error. The V call is TRBV5-1, the J call TRBJ1-2; D uncertain. CDR1 and CDR2 from the germline V gene are SGHRS and YFSETQ. The CDR3 length is 13 residues. CDR3 DNA: TGCACCAGCAGTCAGACGGGGTCGGGTGGCTACACCTTC. It yields the protein CTSSQTGSGGYTF. Full variable domain (remainder filled in from reference TRBV5-1 and TRBJ1-2): KAGVTQTPRYLIKTRGQQVTLSCSPISGHRSVSWYQQTPGQGLQFLFEYFSETQRNKGNFPGRFSGRQFSNSRSEMNVSTLELGDSALYLCTSSQTGSGGYTFGSGTRLTVV.

By sample fraction, this clonotype is medium-sized (0.01 to 0.1%). The chain uses TRBV18 and TRBJ2-7; D call uncertain. CDR1 KGHSH and CDR2 LQKENI come from the germline V gene. V lost 0 bases and J 5 bases, leaving 8 bases between the germline ends. The CDR3 runs 13 residues. Here the CDR3 reads CASSPPGLDEQYF. CDR3 in DNA: TGTGCCAGCTCACCACCGGGCTTGGACGAGCAGTACTTC.

This clonotype is medium-sized in the sample. The rearrangement uses TRBV20-1 and TRBJ2-7; D is tentatively TRBD1 or TRBD2 (5 bases each). Germline CDR1 DFQATT, CDR2 SNEGSKA (reference sequence). This CDR3 region has 15 residues. V was pared by 1 base and J by 2 bases, with 15 bases between. The CDR3 DNA follows: TGCAGTGCTAGAGTCCCAACCCGGGACCCCTACGAGCAGTACTTC. This sequence encodes CSARVPTRDPYEQYF.

This sequence joins TRBV7-3 and TRBJ1-2; 11 bases are a match to TRBD1. V shed 5 bases, J shed 10 bases, and the junction held 6 bases outside the gene matches. The CDR3 sequence is 13 residues long. Germline lookup yields CDR1 SGHTA and CDR2 FQGTGA. CDR3 nucleotides: TGTGCCAGCAGCCTGGGACAGGGGGATGCCTACACCTTC. This codes for CASSLGQGDAYTF.

Of note for this clonotype: A much larger clone differs by one base, so this may be a read error. The chain recombines TRBV12-3 or TRBV12-4 with TRBJ2-7, with 7 bases fitting TRBD1. The CDR3 is 13 residues long. The CDR3 loop reads CTSNIQGLGEQYF. Here the CDR3 DNA reads TGTACCAGCAACATACAGGGGTTGGGCGAGCAGTACTTC.

This sequence joins TRBV20-1 and TRBJ2-5, with D perhaps matching TRBD1 (6 bases). Germline CDR1 reads DFQATT; CDR2 reads SNEGSKA (reference sequence). There are 14 residues in the CDR3. The ends were cut back, 3 bases at V and 7 bases at J, with 18 bases in the middle. CDR3 nucleotide sequence: TGCAGTGCTAGCCCCCTTGACAGGTTGCGGACCCAGTACTTC. It encodes CSASPLDRLRTQYF.

J is TRBJ1-5 and V is TRBV12-3 or TRBV12-4; TRBD1 agrees at 9 bases. The CDR3 loop spans 17 amino acids. V lost 2 bases, J lost 0 bases, and 5 bases stayed unmatched. CDR3 coding DNA: TGTGCCAGCAGTTTAAGGGACAGGGTGTATAGCAATCAGCCCCAGCATTTT. It specifies CASSLRDRVYSNQPQHF.

This clonotype is categorized as medium-sized. This chain links TRBV27 with TRBJ2-7; 9 bases align to TRBD1. The CDR3 runs 14 residues. CDR1 MNHEY and CDR2 SMNVEV come from the germline V gene (reference sequence). Trimming cost V 6 bases and J 3 bases; bases outside gene matches: 6. CDR3 in DNA: TGTGCCAGCAGATCGACAGGGGGGGACTACGAGCAGTACTTC. This translates into CASRSTGGDYEQYF.

The chain employs TRBV20-1 and TRBJ1-1; D not resolved. The CDR3 contains 12 residues. Germline V gives CDR1 DFQATT, CDR2 SNEGSKA (reference sequence). Trimming took 3 bases from V and 4 from J, leaving 9 bases between them. Here the CDR3 reads CSARERFTEAFF. CDR3 coding DNA: TGCAGTGCTAGGGAAAGATTCACTGAAGCTTTCTTT.

This clonotype ranks as medium-sized. V gene TRBV27 combines with J gene TRBJ2-1; D tentatively fits TRBD1 or TRBD2 (5 bases each). Trimming removed 5 bases at V and 0 bases at J, with 11 bases between. This CDR3 has 15 residues. Germline V CDR1 and CDR2: MNHEY, SMNVEV (reference sequence). The CDR3 reads CASSARDGSYNEQFF. DNA for the CDR3: TGTGCCAGCAGTGCCCGGGACGGCTCCTACAATGAGCAGTTCTTC.

This clonotype is labeled medium-sized. The chain recombines TRBV5-6 with TRBJ1-5, with D tentatively TRBD1 (6 bases). This CDR3 contains 15 residues. Looked up from germline, CDR1 is SGHDT and CDR2 is YYEEEE. Trimming shortened V by 5 bases and J by 1 base, and 13 bases separated the two germline ends. CDR3 sequence (DNA): TGTGCCAGCAGTTCGAGGGGGGCGAGCAATCAGCCCCAGCATTTT. Its protein product is CASSSRGASNQPQHF. Supplemented by reference TRBV5-6 and TRBJ1-5, the full variable domain reads DAGVTQSPTHLIKTRGQQVTLRCSPKSGHDTVSWYQQALGQGPQFIFQYYEEEERQRGNFPDRFSGHQFPNYSSELNVNALLLGDSALYLCASSSRGASNQPQHFGDGTRLSIL.

This clonotype was picked up a small number of times. The rearrangement uses TRBV7-2 and TRBJ2-6; D is unresolved. The germline V and J ends were trimmed by 1 base and 0 bases, with 16 bases remaining between them. This CDR3 contains 19 residues. CDR1 and CDR2 from the germline V gene are SGHTA and FQGNSA. The CDR3 bases are TGTGCCAGCAGCTTAGTATACCTCGGCGGTAGCTCTGGGGCCAACGTCCTGACTTTC. Its translation: CASSLVYLGGSSGANVLTF.

With regard to this clonotype: A junction boundary mismatches the germline segment, possibly from a read error. The V and J genes are TRBV11-2 and TRBJ2-1; 12 nucleotides agree with TRBD1. This CDR3 region has 16 residues. CDR1 and CDR2 from the germline V gene are SGHAT and FQNNGV. As DNA, the CDR3 is TGTGCCAGCAACTTAGTTCCGGGACAGGGGGCTGATGAGCAGTTCTTC. Translated, it gives CASNLVPGQGADEQFF.

J is TRBJ2-3 and V is TRBV11-1; TRBD2 agrees at 12 bases. Germline V lookup: CDR1 SGHAT, CDR2 FQDESV (reference sequence). The CDR3 has 16 residues. Trimming took 5 bases from V and 5 from J; bases not matched to a gene: 8. CDR3 residues: CASSALAGGLVDTQYF. Here the CDR3 DNA reads TGTGCCAGCAGCGCCCTAGCGGGGGGGCTTGTAGATACGCAGTATTTT.

On this clonotype itself: One junction end does not reproduce the germline sequence, and a read error may be involved. V gene TRBV12-5 combines with J gene TRBJ2-7, with no clear D. CDR1 is LGHNT, CDR2 FRNRAP, per germline. The length of the CDR3 is 11 residues. DNA for the CDR3: TGTGCTAGTGGTCCGAGCCTACGAATAGACTTC. Translating it yields CASGPSLRIDF.

This clonotype was seen a handful of times. The CDR3 nucleotides read TGTGCCAGCAGTTTTGGACAGGGCTTTAATGAAAAACTGTTTTTT. Translated, it gives CASSFGQGFNEKLFF. The genes are TRBV12-3 or TRBV12-4 and TRBJ1-4; 8 bases map to TRBD1. This CDR3 is built from 15 residues. V gave up 3 bases and J gave up 4 bases; unmatched junction bases: 4.

The V and J genes are TRBV13 and TRBJ2-6, with 11 bases that match TRBD1. V was clipped by 10 bases and J by 0 bases; unmatched bases: 5. CDR3 length equals 16 residues. CDR1 PRHDT and CDR2 FYEKMQ come from the germline V gene (reference sequence). The CDR3 protein is CATRTGGGSGANVLTF. The CDR3 bases are TGTGCCACCCGGACAGGGGGCGGCTCTGGGGCCAACGTCCTGACTTTC.

This sequence joins TRBV6-4 and TRBJ1-2; 8 bases map to TRBD1. This CDR3 has 14 residues. Germline V gives CDR1 MRHNA, CDR2 SNTAGT. V was clipped by 6 bases and J by 4 bases; unmatched bases: 7. CDR3 in amino acids: CASRETGVGYGYTF. The CDR3 DNA reads as TGTGCCAGCAGAGAGACAGGGGTGGGCTATGGCTACACCTTC.

This chain connects TRBV13 to TRBJ2-3; D possibly corresponds to TRBD2 (6 bases). Germline values: CDR1 PRHDT, CDR2 FYEKMQ (reference sequence). Trimming shortened V by 5 bases and J by 2 bases, and 11 bases separated the two germline ends. This CDR3 is built from 14 residues. CDR3 nucleotide sequence: TGTGCCAGCAGCATTCGGGGGACCACAGATACGCAGTATTTT. Residues: CASSIRGTTDTQYF.

CDR3 loop: CAISTAGGLTDTQYF. In DNA, the CDR3 is TGTGCCATCAGTACGGCGGGGGGCCTCACAGATACGCAGTATTTT. This rearrangement joins TRBV10-3 to TRBJ2-3; TRBD2 aligns across 8 bases. The J segment lost 2 bases and the V segment lost 5 bases, leaving 6 bases of the junction unmatched. The CDR3 has 15 amino acids. Germline V gene sequence: CDR1 ENHRY, CDR2 SYGVKD.

This clonotype was detected once. The junction shows a germline mismatch at one end, possibly a read error. The V and J genes are TRBV12-3 or TRBV12-4 and TRBJ1-5, with 8 bases fitting TRBD1. The CDR3 is 15 residues long. The CDR3 protein is CASTPVDRVDQTQHF. DNA for the CDR3: TGTGCCAGCACCCCGGTGGACAGGGTCGATCAGACCCAGCATTTT.

This clonotype ranks as medium-sized. This chain connects TRBV30 to TRBJ2-7; TRBD1 matches 10 bases. Germline lookup yields CDR1 GTSNPN and CDR2 SVGIG (reference sequence). The junction had 3 bases not matched to a gene; V was cut back by 0 bases and J by 7 bases. The CDR3 extends over 13 amino acids. CDR3 DNA sequence: TGTGCCTGGAGTGTGGGGACAGGGGCAGAGCAGTACTTC. It codes for CAWSVGTGAEQYF.

About this clonotype itself: This may come from a read error, since a much larger clone is one base off. This sequence joins TRBV19 and TRBJ2-1; 9 bases align to TRBD1. Germline-derived CDR1 and CDR2 are LNHDA and SQIVND (reference sequence). CDR3 length equals 12 residues. CDR3 bases: TGTGCCACCAGACAGGGGGGCAATGAGCAGTCCTTC. Translated, it gives CATRQGGNEQSF.

This clonotype is medium-sized (0.01 to 0.1%) by share. The chain recombines TRBV19 with TRBJ1-4; D uncertain. CDR3 length: 12 amino acids. V was clipped by 9 bases and J by 4 bases, with 9 bases between them. Germline CDR1 is LNHDA and CDR2 is SQIVND (reference sequence). The DNA for the CDR3 is TGTGCCAGCGTGGGGTATAATGAAAAACTGTTTTTT. Translating it yields CASVGYNEKLFF.